These T cell receptor beta chains were read from a single sample in a study of blood T cell repertoires in COVID-19. Sequencing used immunoSEQ multiplex PCR; TCRdb keeps in-frame clones, though not all of them. The sample carries 170,000 or so clones, around nine tenths recorded once. Sequencing used peripheral blood. These receptor sequences come from a woman under 30 who had recovered from COVID-19. CDR3s include the opening cysteine and the closing phenylalanine or tryptophan. Each record gives: J gene, clone size, D gene, V gene, CDR3 protein, CDR3 DNA. D genes are given only for firm matches. Only part of the rows carry a size: once, few, many, or a class if the clone is expanded.

J gene: TRBJ1-2
clone size: once
D gene: TRBD1
V gene: TRBV29-1
CDR3 protein: CSVHGQVYGYTF
CDR3 DNA: TGCAGCGTACACGGACAGGTCTATGGCTACACCTTC

J gene: TRBJ1-5
clone size: NA
D gene: NA
V gene: TRBV7-2
CDR3 protein: CASSLQGSPQPQHF
CDR3 DNA: TGTGCCAGCAGTCTACAGGGCAGCCCTCAGCCCCAGCATTTT

J gene: TRBJ2-7
clone size: NA
D gene: TRBD1
V gene: TRBV24-1
CDR3 protein: CATSDPGQGAIEQYF
CDR3 DNA: TGTGCCACCAGTGACCCGGGACAGGGGGCGATCGAGCAGTACTTC

J gene: TRBJ2-7
clone size: few
D gene: TRBD1
V gene: TRBV6-5
CDR3 protein: CASSWDSPYEQYF
CDR3 DNA: TGTGCCAGCAGTTGGGACAGTCCCTACGAGCAGTACTTC

J gene: TRBJ1-2
clone size: NA
D gene: NA
V gene: TRBV7-9
CDR3 protein: CASSYPGVGYGYTF
CDR3 DNA: TGTGCCAGCAGCTACCCCGGGGTGGGCTATGGCTACACCTTC

J gene: TRBJ2-4
clone size: NA
D gene: NA
V gene: TRBV11-1
CDR3 protein: CASSTKAAVAKNIQYF
CDR3 DNA: TGTGCCAGCAGCACCAAAGCGGCCGTGGCCAAAAACATTCAGTACTTC

J gene: TRBJ2-5
clone size: NA
D gene: TRBD2
V gene: TRBV5-6
CDR3 protein: CASSLAGGRVETQYF
CDR3 DNA: TGTGCCAGCAGCTTGGCGGGGGGGCGGGTAGAGACCCAGTACTTC

J gene: TRBJ2-1
clone size: once
D gene: TRBD2
V gene: TRBV4-3
CDR3 protein: CASSQDITLAGGNSEQFF
CDR3 DNA: TGCGCCAGCAGCCAAGATATTACCCTAGCGGGGGGGAACAGTGAGCAGTTCTTC

J gene: TRBJ2-1
clone size: NA
D gene: TRBD2
V gene: TRBV7-7
CDR3 protein: CASSLGLAAHNEQFF
CDR3 DNA: TGTGCTAGCAGCTTAGGACTAGCGGCCCACAATGAGCAGTTCTTC

J gene: TRBJ2-7
clone size: NA
D gene: TRBD1
V gene: TRBV24-1
CDR3 protein: CATSPKTGTEIPYEQYF
CDR3 DNA: TGTGCCACCAGTCCCAAAACTGGGACAGAAATCCCCTACGAGCAGTACTTC

J gene: TRBJ1-4
clone size: NA
D gene: NA
V gene: TRBV19
CDR3 protein: CASSADRPLEKLFF
CDR3 DNA: TGTGCCAGTTCCGCAGACAGGCCGCTTGAAAAACTGTTTTTT

J gene: TRBJ2-1
clone size: NA
D gene: TRBD1
V gene: TRBV7-2
CDR3 protein: CASSVGTGKSNEQFF
CDR3 DNA: TGTGCCAGCAGTGTGGGGACAGGGAAATCCAATGAGCAGTTCTTC

J gene: TRBJ1-2
clone size: once
D gene: NA
V gene: TRBV24-1
CDR3 protein: CATSDDQGDYGYTF
CDR3 DNA: TGTGCCACCAGTGACGATCAGGGCGACTATGGCTACACCTTC

J gene: TRBJ1-2
clone size: NA
D gene: NA
V gene: TRBV11-2
CDR3 protein: CASSPDKGVGYTF
CDR3 DNA: TGTGCCAGCAGCCCTGACAAAGGCGTGGGCTACACCTTC

J gene: TRBJ2-3
clone size: NA
D gene: NA
V gene: TRBV24-1
CDR3 protein: CATSDSGRADTQYF
CDR3 DNA: TGTGCCACCAGTGATTCAGGCAGGGCAGATACGCAGTATTTT

J gene: TRBJ1-3
clone size: NA
D gene: NA
V gene: TRBV6-5
CDR3 protein: CASTRNSGNTIYF
CDR3 DNA: TGTGCCAGCACCAGGAACTCTGGAAACACCATATATTTT

J gene: TRBJ2-1
clone size: NA
D gene: NA
V gene: TRBV3-1/TRBV3-2
CDR3 protein: CASSQTSDGTYNEQFF
CDR3 DNA: TGTGCCAGCAGCCAGACTTCAGACGGAACTTACAATGAGCAGTTCTTC

J gene: TRBJ2-3
clone size: NA
D gene: NA
V gene: TRBV20-1
CDR3 protein: CSASRTDTQYF
CDR3 DNA: TGCAGTGCCTCCCGGACAGATACGCAGTATTTT

J gene: TRBJ2-3
clone size: once
D gene: TRBD2
V gene: TRBV30
CDR3 protein: CAWSVLADSTDTQYF
CDR3 DNA: TGTGCCTGGAGTGTGCTAGCGGATAGCACAGATACGCAGTATTTT

J gene: TRBJ2-7
clone size: NA
D gene: TRBD2
V gene: TRBV4-3
CDR3 protein: CASSQSLSGGYEQYF
CDR3 DNA: TGCGCCAGCAGCCAGAGTTTATCGGGAGGCTACGAGCAGTACTTC

J gene: TRBJ1-5
clone size: NA
D gene: TRBD1
V gene: TRBV9
CDR3 protein: CASSVPGQYSNQPQHF
CDR3 DNA: TGTGCCAGCAGCGTACCGGGACAGTATAGCAATCAGCCCCAGCATTTT

J gene: TRBJ1-6
clone size: NA
D gene: NA
V gene: TRBV4-3
CDR3 protein: CASSHRPGYSPLHF
CDR3 DNA: TGCGCCAGCAGCCATCGCCCAGGGTACTCACCCCTCCACTTT

J gene: TRBJ1-2
clone size: NA
D gene: NA
V gene: TRBV10-3
CDR3 protein: CAISESLAGYTF
CDR3 DNA: TGTGCCATCAGTGAGTCTTTAGCTGGCTACACCTTC

J gene: TRBJ2-1
clone size: NA
D gene: NA
V gene: TRBV6-5
CDR3 protein: CASSYERASSNEQFF
CDR3 DNA: TGTGCCAGCAGTTACGAGCGGGCGTCCTCCAATGAGCAGTTCTTC

J gene: TRBJ2-7
clone size: NA
D gene: TRBD2
V gene: TRBV9
CDR3 protein: CASSEDGGALSYEQYF
CDR3 DNA: TGTGCCAGCAGCGAAGACGGGGGGGCATTGTCCTACGAGCAGTACTTC

J gene: TRBJ1-6
clone size: NA
D gene: NA
V gene: TRBV28
CDR3 protein: CASSLSGVTLSSYNSPLHF
CDR3 DNA: TGTGCCAGCAGTTTATCAGGGGTCACGTTGAGCTCCTATAATTCACCCCTCCACTTT

J gene: TRBJ1-3
clone size: NA
D gene: NA
V gene: TRBV3-1/TRBV3-2
CDR3 protein: CASSQDRDSGNTIYF
CDR3 DNA: TGTGCCAGCAGCCAAGACAGGGACTCTGGAAACACCATATATTTT

J gene: TRBJ1-1
clone size: NA
D gene: NA
V gene: TRBV2
CDR3 protein: CASSGRARTTMNTEAFF
CDR3 DNA: TGTGCCAGCAGTGGCAGGGCCCGTACTACCATGAACACTGAAGCTTTCTTT

J gene: TRBJ2-2
clone size: NA
D gene: TRBD1
V gene: TRBV24-1
CDR3 protein: CATSPRDRGPDGSGELFF
CDR3 DNA: TGTGCCACCAGCCCCCGGGACAGGGGGCCTGACGGGTCCGGGGAGCTGTTTTTT

J gene: TRBJ2-3
clone size: NA
D gene: TRBD2
V gene: TRBV6-4
CDR3 protein: CASSETSGGTDTQYF
CDR3 DNA: TGTGCCAGCAGTGAAACTAGCGGGGGCACAGATACGCAGTATTTT

J gene: TRBJ2-7
clone size: NA
D gene: TRBD1
V gene: TRBV3-1/TRBV3-2
CDR3 protein: CASSRLTGVLFEQYF
CDR3 DNA: TGTGCCAGCAGCCGGCTAACAGGGGTCTTATTTGAGCAGTACTTC

J gene: TRBJ2-5
clone size: NA
D gene: TRBD2
V gene: TRBV7-2
CDR3 protein: CASSLDPTARAGVQETQYF
CDR3 DNA: TGTGCCAGCAGCTTAGATCCAACAGCGAGAGCGGGGGTACAAGAGACCCAGTACTTC

J gene: TRBJ2-5
clone size: few
D gene: NA
V gene: TRBV7-9
CDR3 protein: CASRDIQETQYF
CDR3 DNA: TGTGCCAGCAGGGACATCCAAGAGACCCAGTACTTC

J gene: TRBJ1-2
clone size: NA
D gene: NA
V gene: TRBV12-3/TRBV12-4
CDR3 protein: CASSPGVSLGYTF
CDR3 DNA: TGTGCCAGCAGTCCCGGGGTAAGTTTAGGCTACACCTTC

J gene: TRBJ1-1
clone size: NA
D gene: NA
V gene: TRBV9
CDR3 protein: CASSPAAAVRVTEAFF
CDR3 DNA: TGTGCCAGCAGCCCAGCCGCGGCAGTCCGCGTCACTGAAGCTTTCTTT

J gene: TRBJ2-3
clone size: NA
D gene: NA
V gene: TRBV2
CDR3 protein: CASSEGSFTSTDTQYF
CDR3 DNA: TGTGCCAGCAGTGAAGGAAGCTTTACTAGCACAGATACGCAGTATTTT

J gene: TRBJ2-3
clone size: NA
D gene: TRBD2
V gene: TRBV19
CDR3 protein: CASSASGGSTDTQYF
CDR3 DNA: TGTGCCAGTAGCGCTAGCGGGGGGTCCACAGATACGCAGTATTTT

J gene: TRBJ2-5
clone size: NA
D gene: NA
V gene: TRBV19
CDR3 protein: CASSIVGEETQYF
CDR3 DNA: TGTGCCAGTAGTATAGTAGGGGAAGAGACCCAGTACTTC

J gene: TRBJ2-4
clone size: NA
D gene: TRBD1
V gene: TRBV7-7
CDR3 protein: CASSLVRDRQKNIQYF
CDR3 DNA: TGTGCCAGCAGCTTAGTCCGGGACAGGCAAAAAAACATTCAGTACTTC

J gene: TRBJ2-2
clone size: NA
D gene: NA
V gene: TRBV7-6
CDR3 protein: CASTPDRNTGELFF
CDR3 DNA: TGTGCCAGCACCCCGGACAGGAACACCGGGGAGCTGTTTTTT

J gene: TRBJ1-1
clone size: once
D gene: NA
V gene: TRBV13
CDR3 protein: CASSSAITEAFF
CDR3 DNA: TGTGCCAGCAGCAGCGCAATCACTGAAGCTTTCTTT